Listed here are 20 T cell receptor beta chains from one sample, sequenced in a study of blood T cell repertoires in COVID-19 (dated by TCRdb to about 2020). Receptors were amplified or captured by the immunoSEQ multiplex PCR assay. TCRdb obtained this table from immuneACCESS and retained in-frame rearrangements with V and J assigned. These tables miss some clones; where compared with another copy, unresolved V genes account for less than half of the shortfall, and the remainder is unexplained. The sample table shows 300,000 or so clones, and 90% to 95% are seen once. Over 2% of the sample goes to the ten largest clones. The sequenced sample consisted of peripheral blood. Receptor source: a woman under 40 with COVID-19, enrolled during active disease.

The rearrangement links TRBV6-1 to TRBJ1-1; 8 bases match TRBD1. Trimming cost V 4 bases and J 2 bases; bases outside gene matches: 9. The V gene's germline CDR1 is MNHNS and CDR2 SASEGT. The CDR3 spans 16 residues. The CDR3 DNA follows: TGTGCCAGCAGTGGACCTAACAGGGGGTCAAACACTGAAGCTTTCTTT. Protein sequence: CASSGPNRGSNTEAFF.

The chain recombines TRBV3-1 (or the pseudogene TRBV3-2) with TRBJ1-1, with 9 nucleotides matching TRBD1. Looked up from germline, CDR1 is LGHDT and CDR2 is YNNKEL (reference sequence). This CDR3 has 12 residues. V lost 7 bases to trimming and J lost 10 bases; unmatched junction nucleotides: 7. The CDR3 is CASISTGGGAFF. The CDR3 coding sequence is TGTGCCAGCATCTCAACAGGGGGCGGAGCTTTCTTT.

The rearrangement uses TRBV5-6 and TRBJ2-1; D possibly corresponds to TRBD1 (6 bases). Trimming removed 4 bases from V and 4 bases from J, with 12 bases in between. Germline CDR1 reads SGHDT; CDR2 reads YYEEEE. The length of the CDR3 is 14 residues. CDR3 coding DNA: TGTGCCAGCAGCCCCTACAGGGTTTACAATGAGCAGTTCTTC. It codes for CASSPYRVYNEQFF.

V is TRBV7-6 and J is TRBJ1-1; 9 bases are a match to TRBD1. The germline V gene has CDR1 SGHVS and CDR2 FNYEAQ. After removal of 4 bases from V and 0 bases from J, the junction contained 3 bases not matched to a gene. This CDR3 spans 15 amino acids. CDR3 amino acids: CASSSQGALNTEAFF. CDR3 bases: TGTGCCAGCAGCTCACAGGGGGCGCTGAACACTGAAGCTTTCTTT. Based on the CDR3 plus reference TRBV7-6 and TRBJ1-1, the full variable domain is GAGVSQSPRYKVTKRGQDVALRCDPISGHVSLYWYRQALGQGPEFLTYFNYEAQQDKSGLPNDRFSAERPEGSISTLTIQRTEQRDSAMYRCASSSQGALNTEAFFGQGTRLTVV.

The chain carries TRBV19 and TRBJ1-4; 9 positions match TRBD1. CDR3 size: 14 residues. The germline V gene encodes CDR1 LNHDA and CDR2 SQIVND (reference sequence). With 9 bases clipped from V and 7 bases from J, the junction kept 9 bases outside the gene matches. CDR3 sequence (DNA): TGTGCCAGCACCGGGACAGGGCATAGTGAAAAACTGTTTTTT. This encodes CASTGTGHSEKLFF.

This sequence joins TRBV19 and TRBJ1-5; 7 bases map to TRBD1. V was clipped by 10 bases and J by 6 bases; unmatched bases: 3. Germline-derived CDR1 and CDR2 are LNHDA and SQIVND (reference sequence). The CDR3 contains 11 residues. CDR3 region: CATGGGQPQHF. The CDR3 DNA sequence: TGTGCCACAGGGGGAGGTCAGCCCCAGCATTTT.

V gene TRBV5-1 combines with J gene TRBJ2-7; no clear D gene. The V gene's germline CDR1 is SGHRS and CDR2 YFSETQ. CDR3 length: 12 amino acids. V dropped 4 bases and J dropped 0 bases, with 5 bases sitting between them. This CDR3 reads CASSASSYEQYF. The CDR3 DNA reads TGCGCCAGCAGCGCGAGCTCCTACGAGCAGTACTTC.

This rearrangement joins TRBV5-1 to TRBJ1-1, with a tentative D call TRBD1 (5 bases). Trimming took off 0 bases at V and 8 bases at J, with 11 bases between the two ends. Germline V gives CDR1 SGHRS, CDR2 YFSETQ. The CDR3 consists of 13 residues. Here the CDR3 DNA reads TGCGCCAGCAGCTTGGAGACAGTGGGGGAAGCTTTCTTT. It codes for CASSLETVGEAFF.

This clone has only one observation. The gene calls are TRBV30 and TRBJ1-1; 9 positions agree with TRBD1. The CDR3 extends over 15 amino acids. The V gene end was trimmed by 8 bases and the J gene end by 3 bases; junction bases not matched to a gene: 13. The germline V gene has CDR1 GTSNPN and CDR2 SVGIG (reference sequence). Here the CDR3 DNA reads TGTGCCCGCCGACTATACAGGGGGCGCGACACTGAAGCTTTCTTT. Translated: CARRLYRGRDTEAFF. The full variable domain, with the rest looked up from reference TRBV30 and TRBJ1-1, is SQTIHQWPATLVQPVGSPLSLECTVEGTSNPNLYWYRQAAGRGLQLLFYSVGIGQISSEVPQNLSASRPQDRQFILSSKKLLLSDSGFYLCARRLYRGRDTEAFFGQGTRLTVV.

The chain joins TRBV11-2 to TRBJ2-7, with 8 bases fitting TRBD2. This CDR3 is 16 amino acids long. Germline loops: CDR1 SGHAT, CDR2 FQNNGV. Germline trimming cut 2 bases from V and 2 bases from J; bases unmatched to any gene: 8. The CDR3 loop reads CASSLFFAGGPYEQYF. CDR3 coding DNA: TGTGCCAGCAGCTTATTTTTCGCGGGAGGTCCCTACGAGCAGTACTTC.

About this clone itself: Other DNA sequences in the sample encode the same CDR3. The V call is TRBV5-1, the J call TRBJ2-6, with D hard to call. Germline V lookup: CDR1 SGHRS, CDR2 YFSETQ. V lost 4 bases and J 1 base, leaving 3 bases between the germline ends. This CDR3 is 13 amino acids long. In DNA form, the CDR3 reads TGCGCCAGCAGCCCATCTGGGGCCAACGTCCTGACTTTC. Protein product: CASSPSGANVLTF.

The rearrangement uses TRBV5-6 and TRBJ1-2; TRBD1 might be the D (5 bases). Germline CDR1 reads SGHDT; CDR2 reads YYEEEE. Trimming removed 4 bases at V and 4 bases at J, with 11 bases between. The CDR3 length is 13 residues. CDR3: CASSPGRGYGYTF. CDR3 bases: TGTGCCAGCAGCCCCGGGAGGGGCTATGGCTACACCTTC.

This sequence joins TRBV11-3 and TRBJ1-1, with D possibly being TRBD1 (5 bases). V lost 0 bases and J lost 7, with 9 bases in between. The CDR3 has 13 amino acids. The germline V gene has CDR1 SGHNT and CDR2 YENEEA. The chain's CDR3 is CASSLDRTSEAFF. DNA of the CDR3: TGTGCCAGCAGCTTAGATCGGACAAGTGAAGCTTTCTTT. Full variable domain (outside the CDR3, taken from reference TRBV11-3 and TRBJ1-1): EAGVVQSPRYKIIEKKQPVAFWCNPISGHNTLYWYLQNLGQGPELLIRYENEEAVDDSQLPKDRFSAERLKGVDSTLKIQPAELGDSAVYLCASSLDRTSEAFFGQGTRLTVV.

The V call is TRBV6-1, the J call TRBJ1-5; tentative D call: TRBD1 (5 bases). CDR3 length: 16 amino acids. The germline CDR1 and CDR2 sequences are MNHNS and SASEGT. Trimming took off 1 base at V and 0 bases at J, with 10 bases between the two ends. The CDR3 is CASSEGGHPSNQPQHF. The CDR3, as DNA: TGTGCCAGCAGTGAAGGAGGACACCCTAGCAATCAGCCCCAGCATTTT.

The gene calls are TRBV4-1 and TRBJ2-2; the match to TRBD2 covers 9 bases. The CDR3 covers 17 residues. V was pared by 3 bases and J by 4 bases, with 9 bases of the junction left unmatched. Germline assignment: CDR1 MGHRA and CDR2 YSYEKL. As DNA, the CDR3 is TGCGCCAGCAGCCATCTCCTAGCGGGGATACTCACCGGGGAGCTGTTTTTT. Encoded protein: CASSHLLAGILTGELFF.

The chain couples TRBV14 to TRBJ1-4; D is ambiguous. Germline V gene data show CDR1 as SGHDN and CDR2 as FVKESK. The V and J ends lost 2 bases and 7 bases respectively, with 11 bases between them. This CDR3 has 14 residues. CDR3 region: CASSQLDNREKLFF. The CDR3 coding sequence is TGTGCCAGCAGCCAACTTGACAACCGTGAAAAACTGTTTTTT.

DNA for the CDR3: TGCGCCAGCAGCTTAAGCGGGAGCACAGATACGCAGTATTTT. Translated: CASSLSGSTDTQYF. This chain connects TRBV4-1 to TRBJ2-3, with a weak D call TRBD2 (6 bases). V was shortened by 5 bases and J by 0 bases, with 9 bases between the two germline ends. This CDR3 is 14 amino acids long. The germline gives CDR1 MGHRA, CDR2 YSYEKL.

The CDR3 nucleotides read TGTGCCACCTCGGGGACAGGGAGGGACTCCCTCACCGGGGAGCTGTTTTTT. Translating it yields CATSGTGRDSLTGELFF. V and J are TRBV28 and TRBJ2-2; TRBD1 aligns across 9 bases. This CDR3 spans 17 amino acids. After removal of 10 bases from V and 4 bases from J, the junction contained 16 bases not matched to a gene. Germline V gene lookup returns CDR1 MDHEN and CDR2 SYDVKM.

The rearrangement uses TRBV7-6 and TRBJ2-5; TRBD2 matches 7 bases. V was clipped by 1 base and J by 4 bases; unmatched bases: 6. Germline-derived CDR1 and CDR2 are SGHVS and FNYEAQ. The CDR3 contains 15 residues. The CDR3 reads CASSLGTGGVETQYF. The CDR3 DNA reads TGTGCCAGCAGCTTAGGAACGGGAGGAGTAGAGACCCAGTACTTC. Filled out from reference TRBV7-6 and TRBJ2-5, the complete variable domain reads GAGVSQSPRYKVTKRGQDVALRCDPISGHVSLYWYRQALGQGPEFLTYFNYEAQQDKSGLPNDRFSAERPEGSISTLTIQRTEQRDSAMYRCASSLGTGGVETQYFGPGTRLLVL.

The CDR3 sequence: CASSQTSGANYNEQFF. In DNA, the CDR3 is TGTGCCAGCAGTCAAACTAGCGGGGCAAATTACAATGAGCAGTTCTTC. The chain carries TRBV25-1 and TRBJ2-1, with TRBD2 identical over 10 bases. The CDR3 spans 16 residues. Germline CDR1 and CDR2: MGHDK and SYGVNS. The J segment lost 4 bases and the V segment lost 5 bases, leaving 8 bases of the junction unmatched. Looking up the rest from reference TRBV25-1 and TRBJ2-1 gives the full variable domain: EADIYQTPRYLVIGTGKKITLECSQTMGHDKMYWYQQDPGMELHLIHYSYGVNSTEKGDLSSESTVSRIRTEHFPLTLESARPSHTSQYLCASSQTSGANYNEQFFGPGTRLTVL.